This T cell receptor beta chain originates from a study of T-cell reconstitution after alpha-beta-depleted transplantation in children. As regards this clonotype: Its antigen is not known.

Trimming at V came to 5 bases and at J to 2 bases, leaving 9 bases not matched to a gene. The CDR3 runs to 16 residues. The germline gives CDR1 MNHNS, CDR2 SASEGT. Using unique molecular identifiers, the investigators prepared the TCRbeta library. TCRdb independently ran MiXCR on the PCR reads; one entry per CDR3 protein. Of about 980,000 distinct CDR3 sequences in the sample, about 29% were seen once. Notes on the study in general: Some patients' high day-60 TCRbeta diversity was traced to surviving recipient T cells and thymic progenitors. By one year post-transplant, T-cell counts and diversity largely arose from T cells that were newly produced. Where alpha-beta T cells came from about two months after transplant was reportedly several hundred expanded graft clones.

V and J are TRBV6-1 and TRBJ2-5; 9 positions agree with TRBD2. The TCR originated in a boy under two years old who had a stem cell transplant for SCID, so the T cells may come from the graft donor. The sample was PBMCs, mostly from graft donor cells, taken 360 days after TCRalphabeta/CD19-depleted stem cell transplant. The CDR3 here is CASSPNSGGPQETQYF. The CDR3 nucleotides read TGTGCCAGCAGTCCGAATAGCGGGGGACCTCAAGAGACCCAGTACTTC.